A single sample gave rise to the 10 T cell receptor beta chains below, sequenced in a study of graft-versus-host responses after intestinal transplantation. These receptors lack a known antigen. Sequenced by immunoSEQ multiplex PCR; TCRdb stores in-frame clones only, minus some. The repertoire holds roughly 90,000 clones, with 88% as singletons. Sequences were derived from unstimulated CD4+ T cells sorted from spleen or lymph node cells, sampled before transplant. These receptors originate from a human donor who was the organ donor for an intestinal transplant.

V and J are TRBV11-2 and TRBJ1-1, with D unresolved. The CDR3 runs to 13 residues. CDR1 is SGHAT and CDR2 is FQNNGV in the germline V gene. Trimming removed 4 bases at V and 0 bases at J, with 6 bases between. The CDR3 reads CASSSLLNTEAFF. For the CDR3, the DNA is TGTGCCAGCAGCTCATTGTTGAACACTGAAGCTTTCTTT.

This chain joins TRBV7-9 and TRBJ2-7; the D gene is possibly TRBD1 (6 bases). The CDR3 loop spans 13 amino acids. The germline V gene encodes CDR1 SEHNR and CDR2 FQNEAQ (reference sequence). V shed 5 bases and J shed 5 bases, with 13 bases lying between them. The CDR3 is CASSRRPGDEQYF. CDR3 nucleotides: TGTGCCAGCAGCCGCAGACCAGGGGACGAGCAGTACTTC.

CDR3 in amino acids: CASSPEGTGGYEQYF. CDR3 in DNA: TGTGCCAGCTCGCCGGAGGGGACAGGGGGCTACGAGCAGTACTTC. J is TRBJ2-7 and V is TRBV18, with 11 nucleotides matching TRBD1. V dropped 6 bases and J dropped 3; count of bases not matched to a gene: 7. The germline V gene has CDR1 KGHSH and CDR2 LQKENI. The length of the CDR3 is 15 residues.

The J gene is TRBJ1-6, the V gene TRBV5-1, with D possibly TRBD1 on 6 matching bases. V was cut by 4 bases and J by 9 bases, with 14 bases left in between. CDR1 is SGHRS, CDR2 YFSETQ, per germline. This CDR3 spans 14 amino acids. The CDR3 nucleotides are TGCGCCAGCAGCCTTGGACAGTCGGCTTCACCCCTCCACTTT. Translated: CASSLGQSASPLHF.

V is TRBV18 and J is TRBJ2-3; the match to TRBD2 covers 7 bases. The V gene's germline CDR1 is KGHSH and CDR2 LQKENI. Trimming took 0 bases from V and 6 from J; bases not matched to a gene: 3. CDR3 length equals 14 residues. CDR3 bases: TGTGCCAGCTCACCACCACTAGCGCTGGATACGCAGTATTTT. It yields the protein CASSPPLALDTQYF.

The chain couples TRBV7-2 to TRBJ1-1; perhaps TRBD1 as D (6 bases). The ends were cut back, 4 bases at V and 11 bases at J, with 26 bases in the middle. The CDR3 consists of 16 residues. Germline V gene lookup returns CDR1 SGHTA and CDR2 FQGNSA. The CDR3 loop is CASSSRSWGGAPLAFF. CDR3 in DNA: TGTGCCAGCAGCTCTCGCTCTTGGGGGGGGGCTCCTCTGGCTTTCTTT.

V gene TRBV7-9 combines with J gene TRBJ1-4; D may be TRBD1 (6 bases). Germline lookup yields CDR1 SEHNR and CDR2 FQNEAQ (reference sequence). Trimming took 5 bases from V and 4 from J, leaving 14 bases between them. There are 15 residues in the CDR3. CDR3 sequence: CASSTRGADNEKLFF. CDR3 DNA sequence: TGTGCCAGCAGCACCCGGGGGGCAGATAATGAAAAACTGTTTTTT.

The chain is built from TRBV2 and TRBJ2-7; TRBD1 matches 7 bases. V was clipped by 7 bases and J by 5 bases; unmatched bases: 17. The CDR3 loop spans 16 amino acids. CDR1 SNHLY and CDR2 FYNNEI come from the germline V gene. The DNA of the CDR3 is TGTGCCAGCAACCGAAGAACAGGGGCGGTCGTCGACGAGCAGTACTTC. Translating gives CASNRRTGAVVDEQYF. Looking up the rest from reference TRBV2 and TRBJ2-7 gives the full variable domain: EPEVTQTPSHQVTQMGQEVILRCVPISNHLYFYWYRQILGQKVEFLVSFYNNEISEKSEIFDDQFSVERPDGSNFTLKIRSTKLEDSAMYFCASNRRTGAVVDEQYFGPGTRLTVT.

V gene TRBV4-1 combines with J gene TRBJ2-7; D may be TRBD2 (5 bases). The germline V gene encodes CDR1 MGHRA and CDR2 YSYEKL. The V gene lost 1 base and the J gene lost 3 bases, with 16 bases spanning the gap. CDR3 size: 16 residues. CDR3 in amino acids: CASSQGTQQTHYEQYF. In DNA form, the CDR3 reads TGCGCCAGCAGCCAAGGGACTCAACAGACCCACTACGAGCAGTACTTC.

The CDR3 is CASSPLAGGYNEQFF. The CDR3, as DNA: TGTGCCAGCAGCCCACTAGCGGGAGGGTACAATGAGCAGTTCTTC. The V gene is TRBV9, the J gene TRBJ2-1; 13 bases align to TRBD2. Germline-derived CDR1 and CDR2 are SGDLS and YYNGEE. V shed 4 bases, J shed 4 bases, and the junction held 2 bases outside the gene matches. The CDR3 runs to 15 residues. Using reference TRBV9 and TRBJ2-1 for the parts outside the CDR3, the full variable domain is DSGVTQTPKHLITATGQRVTLRCSPRSGDLSVYWYQQSLDQGLQFLIQYYNGEERAKGNILERFSAQQFPDLHSELNLSSLELGDSALYFCASSPLAGGYNEQFFGPGTRLTVL.